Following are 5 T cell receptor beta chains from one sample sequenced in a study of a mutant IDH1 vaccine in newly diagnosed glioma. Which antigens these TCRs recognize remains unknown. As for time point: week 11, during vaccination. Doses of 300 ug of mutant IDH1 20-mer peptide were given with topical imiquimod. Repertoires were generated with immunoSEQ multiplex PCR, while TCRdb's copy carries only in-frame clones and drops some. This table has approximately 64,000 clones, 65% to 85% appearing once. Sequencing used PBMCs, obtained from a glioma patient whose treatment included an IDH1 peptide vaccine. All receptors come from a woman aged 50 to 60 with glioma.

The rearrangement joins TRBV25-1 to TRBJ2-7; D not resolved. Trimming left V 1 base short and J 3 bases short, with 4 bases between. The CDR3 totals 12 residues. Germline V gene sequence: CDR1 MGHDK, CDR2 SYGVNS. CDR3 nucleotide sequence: TGTGCCAGCAGTGAATGGAACTACGAGCAGTACTTC. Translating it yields CASSEWNYEQYF.

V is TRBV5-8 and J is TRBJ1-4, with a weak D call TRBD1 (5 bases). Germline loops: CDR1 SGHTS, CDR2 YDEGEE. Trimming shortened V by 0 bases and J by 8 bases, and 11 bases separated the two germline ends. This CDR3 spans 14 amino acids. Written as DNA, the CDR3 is TGTGCCAGCAGCTTGGCGGGGGAAAGGGAAAAACTGTTTTTT. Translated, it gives CASSLAGEREKLFF.

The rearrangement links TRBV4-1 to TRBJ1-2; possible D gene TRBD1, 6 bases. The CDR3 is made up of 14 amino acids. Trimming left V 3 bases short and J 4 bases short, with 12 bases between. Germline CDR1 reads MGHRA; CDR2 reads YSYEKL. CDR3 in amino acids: CASSHEQGLYGYTF. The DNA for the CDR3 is TGCGCCAGCAGCCATGAACAGGGACTCTATGGCTACACCTTC.

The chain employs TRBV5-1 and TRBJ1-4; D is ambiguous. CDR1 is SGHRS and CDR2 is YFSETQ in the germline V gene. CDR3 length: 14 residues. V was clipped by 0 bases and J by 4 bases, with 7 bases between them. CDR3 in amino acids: CASSLAPINEKLFF. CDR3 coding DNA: TGCGCCAGCAGCTTGGCTCCGATTAATGAAAAACTGTTTTTT.

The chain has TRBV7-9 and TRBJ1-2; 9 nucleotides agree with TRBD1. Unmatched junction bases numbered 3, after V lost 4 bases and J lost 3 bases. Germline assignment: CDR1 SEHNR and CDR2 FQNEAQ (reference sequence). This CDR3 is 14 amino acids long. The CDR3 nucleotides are TGTGCCAGCAGCTACGGGGACAGGGACTATGGCTACACCTTC. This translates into CASSYGDRDYGYTF.